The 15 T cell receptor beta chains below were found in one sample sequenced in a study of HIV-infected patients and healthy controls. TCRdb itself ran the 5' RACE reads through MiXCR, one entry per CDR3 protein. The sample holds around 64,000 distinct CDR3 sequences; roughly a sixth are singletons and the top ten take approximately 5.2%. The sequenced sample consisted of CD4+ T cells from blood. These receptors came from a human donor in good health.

The CDR3 region has the DNA TGCAGTGCTAGAGAGGACGGCAATCAGCCCCAGCATTTT. Translating it yields CSAREDGNQPQHF. The chain carries TRBV20-1 and TRBJ1-5, with D hard to call. CDR3 size: 13 residues. Per the germline V gene, CDR1 is DFQATT and CDR2 is SNEGSKA (reference sequence). The ends were cut back, 0 bases at V and 2 bases at J, with 5 bases in the middle.

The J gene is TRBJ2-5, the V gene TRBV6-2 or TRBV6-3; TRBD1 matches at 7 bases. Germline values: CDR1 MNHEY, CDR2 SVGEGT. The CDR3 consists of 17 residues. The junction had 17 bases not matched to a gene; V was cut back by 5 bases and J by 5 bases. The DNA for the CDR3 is TGTGCCAGCAGTGGGAACCCAACAGGGGCTGTACGGGAGACCCAGTACTTC. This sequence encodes CASSGNPTGAVRETQYF.

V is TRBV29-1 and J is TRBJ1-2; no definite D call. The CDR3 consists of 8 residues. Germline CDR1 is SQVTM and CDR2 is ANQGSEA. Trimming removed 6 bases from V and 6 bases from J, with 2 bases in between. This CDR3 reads CSVNGYTF. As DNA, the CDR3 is TGCAGCGTAAATGGCTACACCTTC.

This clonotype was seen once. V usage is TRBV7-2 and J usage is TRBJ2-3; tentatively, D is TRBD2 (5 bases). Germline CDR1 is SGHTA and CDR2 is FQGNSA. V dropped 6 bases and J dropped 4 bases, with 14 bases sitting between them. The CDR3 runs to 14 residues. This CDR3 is CASSSRSEADTQYF. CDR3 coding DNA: TGTGCCAGCAGTTCCCGTTCGGAGGCAGATACGCAGTATTTT.

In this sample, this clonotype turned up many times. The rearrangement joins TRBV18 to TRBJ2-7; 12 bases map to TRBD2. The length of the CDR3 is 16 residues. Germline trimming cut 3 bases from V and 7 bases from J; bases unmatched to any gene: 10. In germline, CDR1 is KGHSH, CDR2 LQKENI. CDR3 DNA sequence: TGTGCCAGCTCACCGACAAAAGGACTAGCGGGACGGGAGCAGTACTTC. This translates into CASSPTKGLAGREQYF.

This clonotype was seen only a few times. The CDR3 region is CASSLAGGSRTDTQYF. The CDR3, as DNA: TGTGCCAGCAGCTTAGCTGGTGGCTCCCGCACAGATACGCAGTATTTT. V usage is TRBV7-2 and J usage is TRBJ2-3, with no clear D. CDR3 length: 16 residues. Germline CDR1 and CDR2: SGHTA and FQGNSA. V shed 0 bases and J shed 1 base, with 11 bases lying between them.

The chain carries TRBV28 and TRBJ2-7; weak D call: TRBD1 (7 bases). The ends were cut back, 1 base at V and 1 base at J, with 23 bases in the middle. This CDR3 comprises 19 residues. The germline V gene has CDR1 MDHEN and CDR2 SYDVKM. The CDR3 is CASSLSPRGLTGRSYEQYF. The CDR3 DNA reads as TGTGCCAGCAGTTTATCCCCGCGGGGTCTGACAGGGAGGTCCTACGAGCAGTACTTC.

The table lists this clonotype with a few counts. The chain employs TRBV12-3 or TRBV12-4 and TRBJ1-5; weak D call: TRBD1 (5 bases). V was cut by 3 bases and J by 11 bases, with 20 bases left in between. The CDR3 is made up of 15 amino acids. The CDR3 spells CASSFGVGVPRAQHF. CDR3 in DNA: TGTGCCAGCAGTTTCGGGGTGGGGGTTCCCAGGGCCCAGCATTTT.

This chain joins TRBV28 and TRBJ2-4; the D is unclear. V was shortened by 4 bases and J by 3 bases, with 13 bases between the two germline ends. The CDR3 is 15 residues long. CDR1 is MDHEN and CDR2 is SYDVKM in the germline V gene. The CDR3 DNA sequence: TGTGCCAGCAGTTCAGGAGCTAGGGTCAAAAACATTCAGTACTTC. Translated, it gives CASSSGARVKNIQYF.

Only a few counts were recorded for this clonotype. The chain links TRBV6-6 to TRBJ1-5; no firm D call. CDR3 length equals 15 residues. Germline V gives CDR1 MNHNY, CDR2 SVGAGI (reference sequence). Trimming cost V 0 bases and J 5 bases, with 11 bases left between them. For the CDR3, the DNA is TGTGCCAGCAGTTACTCGAGTCCGAACCATCAGCCCCAGCATTTT. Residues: CASSYSSPNHQPQHF.

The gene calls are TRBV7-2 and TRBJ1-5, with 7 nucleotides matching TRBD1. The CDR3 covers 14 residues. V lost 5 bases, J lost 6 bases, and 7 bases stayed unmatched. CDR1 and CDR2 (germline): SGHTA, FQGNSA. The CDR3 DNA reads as TGTGCCAGCAGCCCTGACAGGGCGGGTCAGCCCCAGCATTTT. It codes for CASSPDRAGQPQHF.

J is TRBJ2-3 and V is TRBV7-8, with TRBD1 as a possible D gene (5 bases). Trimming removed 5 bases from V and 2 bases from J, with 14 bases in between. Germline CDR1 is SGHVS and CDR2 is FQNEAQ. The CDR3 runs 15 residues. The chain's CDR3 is CASSPRAIPTDTQYF. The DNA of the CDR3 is TGTGCCAGCAGCCCCAGGGCCATACCCACAGATACGCAGTATTTT.

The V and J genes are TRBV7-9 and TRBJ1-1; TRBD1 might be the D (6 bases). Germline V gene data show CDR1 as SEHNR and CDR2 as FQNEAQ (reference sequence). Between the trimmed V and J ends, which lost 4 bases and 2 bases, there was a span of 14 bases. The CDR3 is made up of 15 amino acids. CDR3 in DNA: TGTGCCAGCAGCTCCCCGACAGGTATTAACACTGAAGCTTTCTTT. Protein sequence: CASSSPTGINTEAFF.

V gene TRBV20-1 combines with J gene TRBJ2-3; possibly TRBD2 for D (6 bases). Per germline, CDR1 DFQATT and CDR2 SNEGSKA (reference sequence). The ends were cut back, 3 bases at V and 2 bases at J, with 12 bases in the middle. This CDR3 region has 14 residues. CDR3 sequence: CSASRAGNTDTQYF. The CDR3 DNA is TGCAGTGCTAGTCGCGCGGGGAACACAGATACGCAGTATTTT.

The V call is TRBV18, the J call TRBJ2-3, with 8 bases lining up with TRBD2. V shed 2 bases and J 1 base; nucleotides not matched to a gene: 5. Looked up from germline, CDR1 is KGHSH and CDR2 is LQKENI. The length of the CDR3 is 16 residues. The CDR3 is CASSPRAGDRTDTQYF. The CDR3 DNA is TGTGCCAGCTCACCAAGAGCGGGGGACCGCACAGATACGCAGTATTTT.